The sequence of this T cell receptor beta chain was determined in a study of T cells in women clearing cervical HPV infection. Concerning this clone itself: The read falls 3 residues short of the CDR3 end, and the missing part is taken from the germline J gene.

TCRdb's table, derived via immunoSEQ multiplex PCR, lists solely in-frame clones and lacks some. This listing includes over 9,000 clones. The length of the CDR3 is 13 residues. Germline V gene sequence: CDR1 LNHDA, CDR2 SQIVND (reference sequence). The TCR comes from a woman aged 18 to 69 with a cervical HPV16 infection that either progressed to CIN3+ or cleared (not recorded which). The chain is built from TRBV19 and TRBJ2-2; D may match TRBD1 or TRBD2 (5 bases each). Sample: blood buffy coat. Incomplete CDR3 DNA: TGTGCCACCTCCCGGGATAGGGGCGAAAAG. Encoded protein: CATSRDRGEK. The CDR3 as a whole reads CATSRDRGEKLFF.